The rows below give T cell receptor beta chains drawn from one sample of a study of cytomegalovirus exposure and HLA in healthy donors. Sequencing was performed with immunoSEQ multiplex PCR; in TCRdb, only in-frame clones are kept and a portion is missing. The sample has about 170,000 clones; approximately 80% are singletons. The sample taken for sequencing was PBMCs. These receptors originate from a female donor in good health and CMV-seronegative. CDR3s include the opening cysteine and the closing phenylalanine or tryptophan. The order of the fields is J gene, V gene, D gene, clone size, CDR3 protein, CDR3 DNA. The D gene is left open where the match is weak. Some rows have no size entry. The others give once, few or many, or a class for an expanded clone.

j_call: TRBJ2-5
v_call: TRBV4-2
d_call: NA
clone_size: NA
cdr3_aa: CASSQDRLGGVPGQETQYF
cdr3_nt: TGTGCCAGCAGCCAAGATAGGCTAGGAGGGGTACCGGGGCAAGAGACCCAGTACTTC

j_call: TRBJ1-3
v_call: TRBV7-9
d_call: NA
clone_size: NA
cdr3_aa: CASSRGQGIGNTIYF
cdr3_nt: TGTGCCAGCAGCCGAGGTCAGGGGATTGGAAACACCATATATTTT

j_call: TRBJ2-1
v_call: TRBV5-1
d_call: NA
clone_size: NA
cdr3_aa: CASSLVGASVDEQFF
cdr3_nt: TGCGCCAGCAGCCTAGTAGGGGCGAGTGTAGATGAGCAGTTCTTC

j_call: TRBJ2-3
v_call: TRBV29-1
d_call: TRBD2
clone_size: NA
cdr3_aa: CSASGTSGSGDTQYF
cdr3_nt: TGCAGCGCCTCCGGGACTAGCGGGAGCGGAGATACGCAGTATTTT

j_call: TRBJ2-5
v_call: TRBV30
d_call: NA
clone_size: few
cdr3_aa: CAWSVLGTQYF
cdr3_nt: TGTGCCTGGAGTGTTCTCGGGACCCAGTACTTC

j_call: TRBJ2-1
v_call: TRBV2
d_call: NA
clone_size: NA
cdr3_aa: CASSPQGYNEQFF
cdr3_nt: TGTGCCAGCAGTCCACAGGGTTACAATGAGCAATTCTTC

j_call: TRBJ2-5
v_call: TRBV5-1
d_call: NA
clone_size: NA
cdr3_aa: CASSFLGLQETQYF
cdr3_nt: TGCGCCAGCAGCTTCTTAGGACTGCAAGAGACCCAGTACTTC

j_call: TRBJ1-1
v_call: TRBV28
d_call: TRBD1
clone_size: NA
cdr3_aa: CASSTEQGFTEAFF
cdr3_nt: TGTGCCAGCAGTACCGAACAGGGGTTTACTGAAGCTTTCTTT

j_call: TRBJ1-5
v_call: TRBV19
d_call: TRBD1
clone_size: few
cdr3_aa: CAASGQGWNQPQHF
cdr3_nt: TGTGCCGCATCGGGACAGGGTTGGAATCAGCCCCAGCATTTT

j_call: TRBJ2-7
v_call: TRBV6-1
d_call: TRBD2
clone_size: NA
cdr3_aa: CASGTSGTSYEQYF
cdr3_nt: TGTGCCAGCGGGACTAGCGGAACCTCCTACGAGCAGTACTTC

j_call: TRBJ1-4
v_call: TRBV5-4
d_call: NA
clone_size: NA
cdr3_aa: CASSYDTKLFF
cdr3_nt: TGTGCCAGCAGTTATGACACAAAACTGTTTTTT